This TCR beta chain was obtained from a study of beta chain features in type 1 diabetes. Study overall: In age, gender and cell yields, patients were similar to healthy donors. Across all samples, 100 million to 130 million sorted cells were examined.

Based on CD45RO/CCR7/CD25/CD127/CD95/CD27, CD4+ regulatory, stem cell-like memory, naive and central memory cells were sorted. The CDR3 loop spans 15 amino acids. Germline CDR1 SGHTA, CDR2 FQGTGA. With 5 bases clipped from V and 7 bases from J, the junction kept 9 bases outside the gene matches. As every portion of the isolated RNA was reverse transcribed, the sequencing read expressed TCRB transcripts. Some 3.6 million reads were obtained on average from naive, central memory and regulatory T cell samples. Generated by immunoSEQ multiplex PCR, the TCRdb table keeps only in-frame clones and is missing some. In the table there are hundreds of thousands of clones, around 16% of which are singletons. A few counts support this clone.

The specimen was naive CD4+ T cells from blood. This chain uses TRBV7-3 with TRBJ1-4; 8 bases are shared with TRBD1. The TCR was taken from a man younger than 30 in good health. The CDR3 DNA is TGTGCCAGCAGCCCTACAGGGGGGCCTGGTGAAAAACTGTTTTTT. It encodes CASSPTGGPGEKLFF.